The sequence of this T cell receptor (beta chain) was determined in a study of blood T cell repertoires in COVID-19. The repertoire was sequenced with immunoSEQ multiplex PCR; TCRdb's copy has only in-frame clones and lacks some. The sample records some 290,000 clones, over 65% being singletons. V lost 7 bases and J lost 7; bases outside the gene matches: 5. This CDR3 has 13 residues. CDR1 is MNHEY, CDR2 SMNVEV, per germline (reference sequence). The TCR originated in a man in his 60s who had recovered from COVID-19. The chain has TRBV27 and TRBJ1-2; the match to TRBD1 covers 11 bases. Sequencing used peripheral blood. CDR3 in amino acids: CASTGQGAFGYTF. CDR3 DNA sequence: TGTGCCAGCACCGGACAGGGGGCTTTTGGCTACACCTTC.